This record concerns one TCR beta chain sequence. Its antigen remains unknown. The data were taken from a study of cytomegalovirus exposure and HLA in healthy donors. About the study: In terms of ancestry, the Caucasian-associated cluster contained roughly 81% of the 350 to 450 genotyped donors. Study-wide points: Reported performance of the classifier showed diagnosis of cytomegalovirus status with high specificity and sensitivity. A few CMV-associated chains proved CMV antigen-specific in vitro.

There are 14 residues in the CDR3. Germline CDR1 reads SGDLS; CDR2 reads YYNGEE. Trimming removed 0 bases from V and 6 bases from J, with 13 bases in between. This PCR relied on a set of 60 Vbeta primers and 13 Jbeta primers. Assay used: immunoSEQ multiplex PCR; TCRdb lists only in-frame clones, some missing. The sample holds fewer than 300,000 clones, about 80% seen once. The clonotype originates from a girl aged 2-10 years in good health and CMV-seronegative. Material for sequencing was PBMCs. V and J are TRBV9 and TRBJ2-7; a weak D match, TRBD2 (5 bases). CDR3 DNA: TGTGCCAGCAGCGTAGACGGAGGATTAGGCGAGCAGTACTTC. It yields the protein CASSVDGGLGEQYF.